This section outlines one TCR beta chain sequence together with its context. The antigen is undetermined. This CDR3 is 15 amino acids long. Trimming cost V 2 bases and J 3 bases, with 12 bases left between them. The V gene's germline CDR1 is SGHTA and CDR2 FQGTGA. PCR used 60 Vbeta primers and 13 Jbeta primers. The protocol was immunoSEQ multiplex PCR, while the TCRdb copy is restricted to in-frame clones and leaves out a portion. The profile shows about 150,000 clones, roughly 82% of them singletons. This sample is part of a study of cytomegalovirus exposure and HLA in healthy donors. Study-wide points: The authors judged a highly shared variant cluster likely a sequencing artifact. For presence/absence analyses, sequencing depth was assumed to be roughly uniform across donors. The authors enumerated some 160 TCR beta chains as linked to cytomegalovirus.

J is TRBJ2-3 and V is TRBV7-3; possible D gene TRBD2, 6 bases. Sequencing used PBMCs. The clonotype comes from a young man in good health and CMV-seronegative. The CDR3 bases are TGTGCCAGCAGCTTAGGCGGGGTTGGGACAGATACGCAGTATTTT. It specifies CASSLGGVGTDTQYF.